These T cell receptor beta chains were read from a single sample in a study of cytomegalovirus exposure and HLA in healthy donors. Clones were sequenced by immunoSEQ multiplex PCR, and TCRdb holds only the in-frame ones, with some missing. The profile shows some 130,000 clones, about four fifths of them singletons. Specimen: PBMCs. The receptors were sampled from a young man in good health and CMV-seronegative. CDR3s include the opening cysteine and the closing phenylalanine or tryptophan. A D gene is named only where the DNA matches it firmly. Size values are once, few and many counts, or a class for expanded clones, and some rows have none.

TRBV28	.	TRBJ2-4	.	TGTGCCAGCAGTTCCAGGACTGCCTTAGCCAAAAACATTCAGTACTTC	CASSSRTALAKNIQYF
TRBV6-5	TRBD1	TRBJ1-4	few	TGTGCCAGCAGTTACTCTTGGACAGGCGGAAATGAAAAACTGTTTTTT	CASSYSWTGGNEKLFF
TRBV5-1	.	TRBJ1-1	.	TGCGCCAGCAGCTTCAAGGTGTTGGAGGACACTGAAGCTTTCTTT	CASSFKVLEDTEAFF
TRBV9	TRBD1	TRBJ2-7	.	TGTGCCAGCAGCGTAGCCCCCGACAGGGTTCCCCTCTGGTTC	CASSVAPDRVPLWF
TRBV25-1	.	TRBJ1-6	few	TGTGCCAGCAGATATAGGTCGGGTCATTCACCCCTCCACTTT	CASRYRSGHSPLHF
TRBV2	.	TRBJ1-2	.	TGTGCCAGCAGTGAAGGGTGGACACGGTATGGCTACACCTTC	CASSEGWTRYGYTF
TRBV6-5	.	TRBJ2-1	few	TGTGCCAGCAGTTACTCCCAGGGAGGTGAGCAGTTCTTC	CASSYSQGGEQFF
TRBV18	TRBD1	TRBJ2-7	.	TGTGCCAGCTCACCACCGAGGGGGACAGGGCGGAACGACTACGAGCAGTACTTC	CASSPPRGTGRNDYEQYF
TRBV30	.	TRBJ1-2	.	TGTGCCTGGACCACACGGGGGGGATTGTATGGCTACACCTTC	CAWTTRGGLYGYTF
TRBV4-3	TRBD2	TRBJ2-5	.	TGCGCCAGCAGCCAAGATGGGACTAGCGTGGGGACCCAGTACTTC	CASSQDGTSVGTQYF
TRBV7-2	.	TRBJ1-4	.	TGTGCCAGCAGCCTCTCAGGGGCTAATGAAAAACTGTTTTTT	CASSLSGANEKLFF
TRBV5-4	.	TRBJ2-3	few	TGTGCCAGCAGCTTGGGTCGGCAGACTAGCACAGATACGCAGTATTTT	CASSLGRQTSTDTQYF
TRBV10-3	TRBD1	TRBJ1-3	.	TGTGCCATCAGATCGACAGGGGGAAACACCATATATTTT	CAIRSTGGNTIYF
TRBV7-3	TRBD2	TRBJ2-3	few	TGTGCCAGCAGCTTGGGACTAGCGGGAGGGTTAGATACGCAGTATTTT	CASSLGLAGGLDTQYF
TRBV11-3	.	TRBJ1-1	.	TGTGCCAGCAGCTTGAGGGAGAACACTGAAGCTTTCTTT	CASSLRENTEAFF
TRBV4-2	.	TRBJ1-2	.	TGTGCCAGCAGCCAACCGACAGGAGTTAACTATGGCTACACCTTT	CASSQPTGVNYGYTF
TRBV5-6	.	TRBJ1-1	.	TGTGCCAGCAGCTTAGAAACAGGCGCCTCGACTGAAGCTTTCTTT	CASSLETGASTEAFF
TRBV5-6	.	TRBJ1-4	.	TGTGCCAGCAGCTTGGCAGGGATTAATGAAAAACTGTTTTTT	CASSLAGINEKLFF
TRBV7-7	.	TRBJ2-3	.	TGTGCCAGCAGCCCCGGAAACAGTCCTAGCACAGATACGCAGTATTTT	CASSPGNSPSTDTQYF
TRBV5-1	.	TRBJ1-2	few	TGCGCCAGCAGCTTGTTGGTAGCCAACTATGGCTACACCTTC	CASSLLVANYGYTF
TRBV19	TRBD2	TRBJ2-6	.	TGTGCCAGTAGTATTGCGGGGGCTGGGGCCAACGTCCTGACTTTC	CASSIAGAGANVLTF
TRBV7-2	.	TRBJ1-2	.	TGTGCCAGCAGCCGGGAGACCTACACCTTC	CASSRETYTF
TRBV18	.	TRBJ2-3	.	TGTGCCAGCTCACCAAACGAGAGCGGCACAGATACGCAGTATTTT	CASSPNESGTDTQYF
TRBV28	TRBD2	TRBJ2-3	.	TGTGCCAGCAGGACTAGCGGGAGGGGAGATACGCAGTATTTT	CASRTSGRGDTQYF
TRBV5-1	.	TRBJ2-5	.	TGCGCCAGCAGCTCGTCCGGACGGGGGCAAGAGACCCAGTACTTC	CASSSSGRGQETQYF
TRBV6-5	.	TRBJ1-4	.	TGTGCCAGCAGTTACTCGGTGGGGGCTGGTGAGGAAAAACTGTTTTTT	CASSYSVGAGEEKLFF
TRBV5-1	TRBD2	TRBJ2-1	.	TGCGCCAGCAGCCAAGGGGGGCTAGCGGGAGTGAATGAGCAGTTCTTC	CASSQGGLAGVNEQFF
TRBV19	TRBD1	TRBJ1-6	.	TGTGCCAGTAGCCAGCGATCAGGGGGGAAAATATTTTATTCACCCCTCCACTTT	CASSQRSGGKIFYSPLHF
TRBV29-1	TRBD1	TRBJ1-1	.	TGCAGCGTTGGGGCGGACAGGGGGCTAAGGACTGAAGCTTTCTTT	CSVGADRGLRTEAFF
TRBV9	.	TRBJ2-2	.	TGTGCCAGCAGCGTAGATCGGCTAGCGAAGCCCGGGGAGCTGTTTTTT	CASSVDRLAKPGELFF
TRBV19	.	TRBJ2-5	.	TGTGCCAGTAAGAGTTTAATTGGCAGGGGGGATGAGACCCAGTACTTC	CASKSLIGRGDETQYF
TRBV18	.	TRBJ1-5	.	TGTGCCAGCTCTTCCGGGAGCAATCAGCCCCAGCATTTT	CASSSGSNQPQHF
TRBV7-9	.	TRBJ2-1	.	TGTGCCAGCAGCTTAGTTATACTCGGCGGCGATGAGCAGTTCTTC	CASSLVILGGDEQFF
TRBV2	TRBD2	TRBJ2-7	.	TGTGCCAGCAGAGCCGGACTAGCGGGACCCGAGCAGTACTTC	CASRAGLAGPEQYF
TRBV18	TRBD1	TRBJ1-5	.	TGTGCCAGCTCATCGACAGGGCCTAATAGCAATCAGCCCCAGCATTTT	CASSSTGPNSNQPQHF
TRBV5-4	TRBD2	TRBJ2-1	.	TGTGCCAGCAGCACTAGCGGGGGTCCCTCCTACAATGAGCAGTTCTTC	CASSTSGGPSYNEQFF
TRBV29-1	TRBD2	TRBJ2-3	.	TGCAGCGTTGAAATAGCAGAACTAGCGGCAGCCCCAGATACGCAGTATTTT	CSVEIAELAAAPDTQYF
TRBV19	TRBD2	TRBJ2-7	.	TGTGCCAGTAGTCCCGCGGGGAGGGGCCGCGTTTCCTACGAGCAGTACTTC	CASSPAGRGRVSYEQYF
TRBV6-4	.	TRBJ2-3	once	TGTGCCAGCAGTGCCACTAACACAGATACGCAGTATTTT	CASSATNTDTQYF
TRBV6-5	.	TRBJ2-7	.	TGTGCCAGCAGTTACCGGGTTGCTTCATACGAGCAGTACTTC	CASSYRVASYEQYF
TRBV5-4	.	TRBJ2-3	.	TGTGCCAGCAGCTCAGGCGGGACTCGTCAGTATTTT	CASSSGGTRQYF
TRBV6-6	.	TRBJ2-2	.	TGTGCCAGCAGTAGATATGACAGAGACACCGGGGAGCTGTTTTTT	CASSRYDRDTGELFF
TRBV5-1	TRBD1	TRBJ2-3	.	TGCGCCAGCAGCCACACACCCGGGACAGGGCCCACGAATACGCAGTATTTT	CASSHTPGTGPTNTQYF
TRBV6-5	.	TRBJ1-2	few	TGTGCCAGCAGTTACATCCCGGACAGACTGTACACCTTC	CASSYIPDRLYTF
TRBV4-3	TRBD1	TRBJ2-7	.	TGCGCCAGCAGCCAGAGCTCAGGGGGCGAGCAGTACTTC	CASSQSSGGEQYF
TRBV30	TRBD2	TRBJ2-1	few	TGTGCCTGCCGGACTAGCGGGAGTGTCCATGAGCAGTTCTTC	CACRTSGSVHEQFF
TRBV6-5	.	TRBJ1-3	.	TGTGCCAGCAGTGAAGCGCAGAGAAACACCATATATTTT	CASSEAQRNTIYF
TRBV6-1	.	TRBJ2-1	.	TGTGCCAGCCCGACTGCCTACAATGAGCAGTTCTTC	CASPTAYNEQFF
TRBV5-1	TRBD1	TRBJ2-1	.	TGCGCCAGCAGCTTGCTTCCAGGGGGCGCGGACAATGAGCAGTTCTTC	CASSLLPGGADNEQFF
TRBV5-1	.	TRBJ2-6	.	TGCGCCAGCAGCTTGGACTCCGGGGGGCCACTTTCTGGGGCCAACGTCCTGACTTTC	CASSLDSGGPLSGANVLTF
TRBV7-8	.	TRBJ2-1	.	TGTGCCAGCAGACCCCGTGGTGGCCCGTACAATGAGCAGTTCTTC	CASRPRGGPYNEQFF
TRBV4-2	.	TRBJ2-5	.	TGTGCCAGCAGCCAACCCCAGGAGGGTCAAGAGACCCAGTACTTC	CASSQPQEGQETQYF
TRBV28	.	TRBJ2-4	.	TGTGCCAGCACCCGAGGGGGGGTCAAAAACATTCAGTACTTC	CASTRGGVKNIQYF
TRBV5-4	.	TRBJ2-7	.	TGTGCCAGCAGCTTTACTGTAGAGACTCTCTACGAGCAGTACTTC	CASSFTVETLYEQYF
TRBV2	TRBD2	TRBJ2-1	once	TGTGCCAGCAGTGAAGCGGGACTAGCTAACAATGAGCAGTTCTTC	CASSEAGLANNEQFF
TRBV5-6	.	TRBJ2-2	few	TGTGCCAGCAGCCGGCGGGCGAACACCGGGGAGCTGTTTTTT	CASSRRANTGELFF
TRBV7-8	TRBD2	TRBJ2-3	once	TGTGCCAGCAGCTTAGCGTCCGGCGGGAGTGACTCAGATACGCAGTATTTT	CASSLASGGSDSDTQYF
TRBV11-1	.	TRBJ2-3	.	TGTGCCAGCCAGGTCGACACAGATACGCAGTATTTT	CASQVDTDTQYF
TRBV2	.	TRBJ2-7	.	TGTGCCAGCTCAATCGCCCCCGGGATTTTTGAGCAGTACTTC	CASSIAPGIFEQYF